Listed here is a single T cell receptor (beta chain). Trimming took off 2 bases at V and 6 bases at J, with 10 bases between the two ends. The germline gives CDR1 SGHTA, CDR2 FQGTGA. The CDR3 sequence is 14 residues long. The data originate from a study of PD-1 blockade in mismatch repair-deficient tumors. Here immunoSEQ multiplex PCR was the method, and the copy in TCRdb shows in-frame clones only, minus some. The table records tens of thousands of clones, more than 65% of them present only once. The TCR was taken from an adult with mismatch repair-deficient cancer. Source: peripheral blood, taken 12 weeks after starting pembrolizumab. The chain is built from TRBV7-3 and TRBJ2-2; D remains unclear. The CDR3 loop reads CASSLFQLSGELFF. CDR3 bases: TGTGCCAGCAGCTTATTCCAGTTATCCGGGGAGCTGTTTTTT.